A single sample gave rise to the 23 T cell receptor beta chains below, sequenced in a study of post-analysis software for immune sequencing data (dated by TCRdb to the mid-2010s). The investigation overall reported the following: Several TRBV segments, including TRBV5-6, TRBV5-1 and TRBV20-1, were significantly more frequent in patients than controls.

To prepare the library, PCR was applied. Sequenced on an Illumina HiSeq 2500. To reduce PCR and sequencing biases, unique molecular identifiers were built into the TCR beta cDNA libraries. TCRdb trimmed public reads at Q25 via fastp, called clones via MiXCR and kept in-frame beta chains. Merged by CDR3 protein, the rows form single entries marked with the most common genes and DNA. Counted in this sample were 400,000 to 500,000 distinct CDR3 sequences; roughly 38% of them appeared once. The ten largest clones add up to 7.6% of the sample. No cognate antigen is known for these TCRs. The sequenced sample consisted of blood. The receptors were gathered from a girl aged 2-15 years with multiple sclerosis.

CDR3 amino acids: CASSMQWGQEEKLFF. Here the CDR3 DNA reads TGTGCCAGTAGTATGCAGTGGGGCCAGGAGGAAAAACTGTTTTTT. The chain couples TRBV19 to TRBJ1-4; D perhaps matches TRBD1 (5 bases). Per the germline V gene, CDR1 is LNHDA and CDR2 is SQIVND (reference sequence). V was pared by 3 bases and J by 8 bases, with 16 bases between. This CDR3 comprises 15 residues.

This clonotype showed up just a few times. The chain links TRBV20-1 to TRBJ1-6; D is possibly TRBD1 (6 bases). The V and J ends lost 3 bases and 2 bases respectively, with 11 bases between them. CDR3 length: 15 amino acids. Germline lookup yields CDR1 DFQATT and CDR2 SNEGSKA (reference sequence). CDR3 in amino acids: CSARGALTYNSPLHF. The CDR3 nucleotides read TGCAGTGCTAGGGGGGCACTAACCTATAATTCACCCCTCCACTTT.

V gene TRBV6-1 combines with J gene TRBJ2-7; the D gene is possibly TRBD1 (5 bases). V lost 5 bases and J lost 5, with 13 bases in between. CDR1 and CDR2 from the germline V gene are MNHNS and SASEGT. CDR3 length equals 13 residues. Written as DNA, the CDR3 is TGTGCCAGCAGTCCCCCGCACAGGAACGAGCAGTACTTC. This gives the protein CASSPPHRNEQYF.

A word on this clonotype: At one end, the junction sequence differs from germline, possibly due to a read error. The rearrangement links TRBV28 to TRBJ2-5; the match to TRBD2 covers 7 bases. The CDR3 has 17 residues. Germline CDR1 and CDR2: MDHEN and SYDVKM. CDR3 bases: TGTGCCAGCAGTTTGGGTATCGCGGGAGTAGTTCAAGAGATCCAGTACTTC. Translation gives CASSLGIAGVVQEIQYF.

The rearrangement uses TRBV11-2 and TRBJ2-3; 9 bases align to TRBD2. Trimming took 2 bases from V and 5 from J; bases not matched to a gene: 14. The CDR3 covers 18 residues. CDR1 and CDR2 from the germline V gene are SGHAT and FQNNGV. The DNA for the CDR3 is TGTGCCAGCAGCTTAAGGGCCGGGGCTAGCGGGGTGGGAGATACGCAGTATTTT. Its protein product is CASSLRAGASGVGDTQYF.

The J gene is TRBJ1-1, the V gene TRBV7-3, with 8 bases that match TRBD1. Trimming removed 4 bases from V and 1 base from J; junction bases left unmatched: 5. In germline, CDR1 is SGHTA, CDR2 FQGTGA. CDR3 length equals 15 residues. In nucleotides, the CDR3 is TGTGCCAGCAGCTCGACCGGACAGGGGAACACTGAAGCTTTCTTT. This sequence encodes CASSSTGQGNTEAFF.

This clonotype occurred a few times. The chain recombines TRBV12-3 or TRBV12-4 with TRBJ2-3, with 10 bases lining up with TRBD1. The CDR3 length is 16 residues. V was clipped by 6 bases and J by 5 bases; unmatched bases: 11. CDR3 region: CASSQIPGQGKDTQYF. The DNA of the CDR3 is TGTGCCAGCAGCCAAATCCCGGGACAGGGGAAAGATACGCAGTATTTT.

This clonotype was observed a handful of times. The CDR3 spells CSGDLRPPRDKNIQYF. CDR3 DNA sequence: TGCAGTGGGGACCTCAGACCTCCTCGGGACAAAAACATTCAGTACTTC. This chain links TRBV20-1 with TRBJ2-4, with D perhaps being TRBD1 or TRBD2 (5 bases each). This CDR3 has 16 residues. The germline V gene has CDR1 DFQATT and CDR2 SNEGSKA (reference sequence). Trimming removed 7 bases at V and 3 bases at J, with 22 bases between.

This clonotype has only a few counts. The rearrangement links TRBV29-1 to TRBJ2-2; D is possibly TRBD1 or TRBD2 (5 bases each). This CDR3 spans 13 amino acids. CDR1 and CDR2 from the germline V gene are SQVTM and ANQGSEA. V gave up 1 base and J gave up 5 bases, with 8 bases separating them. Written as DNA, the CDR3 is TGCAGCGTTGAAGTCGGGGCGACCGGGGAGCTGTTTTTT. It yields the protein CSVEVGATGELFF.

A word on this clonotype: The junction does not match germline at one end; this may be a read error. The chain couples TRBV27 to TRBJ2-1; D possibly corresponds to TRBD2 (6 bases). The CDR3 spans 10 residues. Germline loops: CDR1 MNHEY, CDR2 SMNVEV (reference sequence). CDR3 sequence (DNA): TGTGCCTGCAGTCGGGGGAAGCAGTTCTTC. This gives the protein CACSRGKQFF.

This clonotype was counted a few times. The chain is built from TRBV15 and TRBJ2-1; weak D call: TRBD2 (6 bases). V lost 0 bases and J 4 bases, leaving 13 bases between the germline ends. There are 16 residues in the CDR3. Germline V gene data show CDR1 as LNHNV and CDR2 as YYDKDF (reference sequence). The CDR3 region is CATSRDSSSAYNEQFF. The DNA of the CDR3 is TGTGCCACCAGCAGAGATTCTTCTAGCGCTTACAATGAGCAGTTCTTC.

This clonotype occurred many times. With a much larger clone just one base away, this may be a read error. The rearrangement joins TRBV7-2 to TRBJ2-1; D uncertain. The germline V and J ends were trimmed by 5 bases and 5 bases, with 4 bases remaining between them. The CDR3 has 11 residues. CDR1 is SGHTA and CDR2 is FQGNSA in the germline V gene. The DNA of the CDR3 is TGTGCCAGCAGCCTTCACAATGAGCAGTTCTTC. Its protein is CASSLHNEQFF.

The rearrangement joins TRBV28 to TRBJ2-3, with a weak D call TRBD1 (5 bases). Per the germline V gene, CDR1 is MDHEN and CDR2 is SYDVKM. This CDR3 region has 15 residues. Trimming took off 1 base at V and 4 bases at J, with 12 bases between the two ends. CDR3 sequence reads: CASSLFQGSADTQYF. The CDR3 DNA reads as TGTGCCAGCAGTTTATTCCAGGGTTCCGCAGATACGCAGTATTTT.

A few counts support this clonotype. This chain connects TRBV10-3 to TRBJ1-5, with D possibly TRBD1 on 5 matching bases. Trimming took off 5 bases at V and 0 bases at J, with 8 bases between the two ends. The CDR3 length is 14 residues. Germline V gene data show CDR1 as ENHRY and CDR2 as SYGVKD. In DNA, the CDR3 is TGTGCCATCAGTCCCGACAGTAGCAATCAGCCCCAGCATTTT. This sequence encodes CAISPDSSNQPQHF.

This clonotype has more than one count but fewer than ten. The rearrangement links TRBV15 to TRBJ2-1; D may match TRBD1 or TRBD2 (5 bases each). Germline lookup yields CDR1 LNHNV and CDR2 YYDKDF (reference sequence). Trimming removed 3 bases at V and 6 bases at J, with 12 bases between. The CDR3 runs to 14 residues. The CDR3, as DNA: TGTGCCACCAGCAGTAGTGGTGGGGGCAATGAGCAGTTCTTC. Protein: CATSSSGGGNEQFF.

The chain has TRBV20-1 and TRBJ2-3; 9 bases match TRBD2. V shed 3 bases, J shed 4 bases, and the junction held 5 bases outside the gene matches. The V gene's germline CDR1 is DFQATT and CDR2 SNEGSKA (reference sequence). This CDR3 region has 14 residues. For the CDR3, the DNA is TGCAGTGCTAGGGGGACTAGCCTCGCAGATACGCAGTATTTT. Protein sequence: CSARGTSLADTQYF.

This clonotype showed up just a few times. The chain combines TRBV30 with TRBJ2-5, with a possible D match to TRBD1 (5 bases). V lost 0 bases and J lost 2, with 7 bases in between. The CDR3 loop spans 13 amino acids. Germline-derived CDR1 and CDR2 are GTSNPN and SVGIG (reference sequence). The CDR3 coding sequence is TGTGCCTGGAGTGTAGGGGATCAAGAGACCCAGTACTTC. Translated, it gives CAWSVGDQETQYF.

This clonotype was seen more than once but under ten times. V usage is TRBV27 and J usage is TRBJ2-5, with 10 nucleotides matching TRBD2. Germline V CDR1 and CDR2: MNHEY, SMNVEV (reference sequence). CDR3 size: 15 residues. V lost 5 bases, J lost 3 bases, and 6 bases stayed unmatched. The CDR3 DNA is TGTGCCAGCAGTATGTTTGGACTAGCGGAAGAGACCCAGTACTTC. Protein sequence: CASSMFGLAEETQYF.

V and J are TRBV28 and TRBJ1-2; perhaps TRBD1 as D (6 bases). V shed 6 bases and J shed 8 bases, with 16 bases lying between them. The CDR3 has 13 residues. Germline V gene data show CDR1 as MDHEN and CDR2 as SYDVKM. The CDR3 DNA follows: TGTGCCAGCAGCTCGTTTGGGGGCAGGGGCTACACCTTC. Its translation: CASSSFGGRGYTF.

The chain links TRBV4-3 to TRBJ2-4, with 9 bases that match TRBD1. The length of the CDR3 is 14 residues. Trimming at V came to 3 bases and at J to 5 bases, leaving 2 bases not matched to a gene. In germline, CDR1 is LGHNA, CDR2 YSLEER. CDR3 sequence reads: CASSHNRGQNIQYF. The CDR3 DNA sequence: TGCGCCAGCAGCCACAACAGGGGGCAAAACATTCAGTACTTC.

The genes are TRBV7-2 and TRBJ2-5, with a possible D match to TRBD1 (6 bases). Per the germline V gene, CDR1 is SGHTA and CDR2 is FQGNSA. This CDR3 is 14 amino acids long. The germline V and J ends were trimmed by 2 bases and 5 bases, with 12 bases remaining between them. The CDR3 spells CASSLSGDKETQYF. The DNA for the CDR3 is TGTGCCAGCAGCTTATCAGGGGATAAGGAGACCCAGTACTTC.

This clonotype was observed a single time. This sequence joins TRBV20-1 and TRBJ2-4, with 7 positions matching TRBD2. The trim removed 0 bases at V and 15 bases at J, leaving 8 bases unmatched. The V gene's germline CDR1 is DFQATT and CDR2 SNEGSKA (reference sequence). This CDR3 contains 12 residues. CDR3 residues: CSARDVFSGLYF. The CDR3 bases are TGCAGTGCTAGAGATGTCTTTAGCGGGTTGTACTTC.

The V gene is TRBV18, the J gene TRBJ2-7; D is perhaps TRBD1 (8 bases). CDR1 KGHSH and CDR2 LQKENI come from the germline V gene. V lost 3 bases, J lost 4 bases, and 16 bases lay in between. The CDR3 sequence is 15 residues long. For the CDR3, the DNA is TGTGCCAGCTCACCGAGGACAGGGAGGGTTTACGAGCAGTACTTC. It translates to CASSPRTGRVYEQYF.